Described below is a single TCR beta chain sequence and its context. The entry originates in a study of blood T cell repertoires in COVID-19. Whole-study context: The analysed material was cDNA or gDNA that came from T cells, B-cell-depleted T cells, or PBMCs.

The CDR3 consists of 16 residues. J gave up 1 base and V 1 base, and 6 bases lay outside the gene matches. Germline V lookup: CDR1 MGHRA, CDR2 YSYEKL. Sequenced by immunoSEQ multiplex PCR; TCRdb stores in-frame clones only, minus some. The table records under 150,000 clones, 85% of them present only once. Sequencing used peripheral blood. The V and J genes are TRBV4-1 and TRBJ2-7; TRBD1 agrees at 8 bases. The clonotype comes from a human donor in a cohort sampled during active COVID-19. CDR3 sequence (DNA): TGCGCCAGCAGCCAAGTAGACAGGGGCCGTTCCTACGAGCAGTACTTC. Encoded protein: CASSQVDRGRSYEQYF.